This is a list of T cell receptor beta chains from one sample in a study of shared clonotypes between healthy human individuals. Here immunoSEQ multiplex PCR was the method, and the copy in TCRdb shows in-frame clones only, minus some. The data contain some 1,100,000 clones, more than 75% of them seen just once; the ten biggest clones take up more than 0.45%. The source material was memory CD4+ T cells from PBMCs. The receptor set was obtained from a man younger than 35 in good health. Some clones in this sample may be carry-over from other donors' samples. CDR3s include the opening cysteine and the closing phenylalanine or tryptophan. A D gene is named only where the DNA matches it firmly. Size is stated for part of the rows, as once, few or many counts, or as a class when the clone is expanded.

TRBJ2-7	NA	TRBV5-5	NA	CASSLSSGNSYEQYF	TGTGCCAGCAGCTTGAGTAGCGGAAACTCCTACGAGCAGTACTTC
TRBJ2-1	TRBD2	TRBV11-3	NA	CASSPSGIFSYNEQFF	TGTGCCAGCAGCCCTAGCGGGATCTTCTCCTACAATGAGCAGTTCTTC
TRBJ2-7	NA	TRBV5-1	NA	CASSLTAGPWGDPYEQYF	TGCGCCAGCAGCTTGACGGCTGGGCCCTGGGGGGACCCCTACGAGCAGTACTTC
TRBJ1-2	NA	TRBV29-1	NA	CSAKGSGYGYTF	TGCAGCGCCAAGGGGTCGGGCTATGGCTACACCTTC
TRBJ2-3	NA	TRBV12-5	NA	CASATGASGNTDTQYF	TGTGCTAGTGCCACGGGGGCTAGCGGAAACACAGATACGCAGTATTTT
TRBJ2-2	TRBD1	TRBV5-1	NA	CASSLAGTANTGELFF	TGCGCCAGCAGCTTGGCCGGGACAGCCAACACCGGGGAGCTGTTTTTT
TRBJ2-2	TRBD2	TRBV5-1	NA	CASSLIAGVGTGELFF	TGCGCCAGCAGCTTGATAGCGGGAGTGGGCACCGGGGAGCTGTTTTTT
TRBJ1-4	NA	TRBV18	NA	CASSPPGQWGFEKLFF	TGTGCCAGCTCACCACCGGGTCAGTGGGGTTTTGAAAAACTGTTTTTT
TRBJ2-5	NA	TRBV9	NA	CASSVQAQETQYF	TGTGCCAGCAGCGTACAGGCCCAAGAGACCCAGTACTTC
TRBJ2-1	NA	TRBV30	NA	CAWSALATYNEQFF	TGTGCCTGGAGCGCCCTAGCAACCTACAATGAGCAGTTCTTC
TRBJ2-1	TRBD2	TRBV5-1	few	CASREGSGTYNEQFF	TGCGCCAGCAGGGAGGGTAGCGGGACCTACAATGAGCAGTTCTTC
TRBJ1-1	NA	TRBV7-2	many	CASSYGTSTEAFF	TGTGCCAGCAGCTACGGGACAAGTACTGAAGCTTTCTTT
TRBJ2-5	NA	TRBV25-1	NA	CASRKNAAEETQYF	TGTGCCAGCAGGAAGAACGCTGCCGAAGAGACCCAGTACTTC
TRBJ2-7	TRBD1	TRBV27	NA	CASSLDRENYEQYF	TGTGCCAGCAGTTTGGACAGGGAGAACTACGAGCAGTACTTC
TRBJ1-1	NA	TRBV5-8	many	CASSRRGGSNTEAFF	TGTGCCAGCAGCCGGAGGGGGGGATCGAACACTGAAGCTTTCTTT
TRBJ2-3	NA	TRBV6-6	NA	CASSPGTPRTDTQYF	TGTGCCAGCAGTCCCGGGACACCCCGCACAGATACGCAGTATTTT
TRBJ2-1	TRBD1	TRBV6-1	NA	CASSAGTGSYNEQFF	TGTGCCAGCAGCGCCGGGACAGGGAGCTACAATGAGCAGTTCTTC
TRBJ2-2	TRBD2	TRBV7-2	NA	CASSRSVSGRRELFF	TGTGCCAGCAGCCGTTCCGTTAGCGGGAGAAGGGAGCTGTTTTTT
TRBJ2-2	TRBD1	TRBV11-2	once	CASSVGDRVTGELFF	TGTGCCAGCAGCGTAGGGGACAGGGTCACTGGGGAGCTGTTTTTT
TRBJ2-1	NA	TRBV11-3	few	CASSLGVGEHSYNEQFF	TGTGCCAGCAGCTTAGGTGTCGGGGAACACTCCTACAATGAGCAGTTCTTC
TRBJ2-3	TRBD2	TRBV6-4	NA	CASSLLAGGSDTQYF	TGTGCCAGCAGTCTACTAGCGGGAGGGTCAGATACGCAGTATTTT
TRBJ1-1	NA	TRBV28	NA	CASSFIFPQGQNTEAFF	TGTGCCAGCAGTTTTATTTTCCCCCAGGGCCAGAACACTGAAGCTTTCTTT
TRBJ2-3	TRBD2	TRBV7-2	NA	CASSFRREGDTQYF	TGTGCCAGCAGCTTTAGGAGGGAGGGGGATACGCAGTATTTT
TRBJ2-1	TRBD2	TRBV12-5	NA	CASGLGGRAGEQFF	TGTGCTAGTGGTTTGGGCGGTAGAGCGGGGGAGCAGTTCTTC
TRBJ2-7	TRBD1	TRBV6-6	NA	CASHKTRGSYEQYF	TGTGCCAGTCACAAAACCAGGGGGTCCTACGAGCAGTACTTC
TRBJ2-3	TRBD2	TRBV15	NA	CAISGEGLADLRTDTQYF	TGTGCCATCTCCGGAGAGGGACTAGCGGACTTGCGCACAGATACGCAGTATTTT
TRBJ2-3	NA	TRBV30	few	CAWTSGSGDTQYF	TGTGCCTGGACCTCAGGGTCGGGGGATACGCAGTATTTT
TRBJ2-2	NA	TRBV6-5	NA	CASSYGRGDTGELFF	TGTGCCAGCAGTTACGGTCGCGGAGACACCGGGGAGCTGTTTTTT
TRBJ2-5	NA	TRBV5-4	NA	CASSLGHPQETQYF	TGTGCCAGCAGCTTGGGGCACCCCCAAGAGACCCAGTACTTC
TRBJ1-1	TRBD1	TRBV10-3	few	CAIERNRGVNTEAFF	TGTGCCATCGAAAGGAACAGGGGGGTGAACACTGAAGCTTTCTTT
TRBJ1-1	TRBD1	TRBV6-1	NA	CASSPLPGQNSEAFF	TGTGCCAGCAGCCCCCTTCCGGGACAGAACTCTGAAGCTTTCTTT
TRBJ2-7	NA	TRBV5-8	NA	CASSLTGGYEQYF	TGTGCCAGCAGCTTGACCGGGGGATACGAGCAGTACTTC
TRBJ1-6	NA	TRBV2	NA	CASSERQGNSPLHF	TGTGCCAGCAGTGAGAGGCAGGGTAACTCACCCCTCCACTTT
TRBJ1-5	NA	TRBV5-1	few	CASSLVPGPNQPQHF	TGCGCCAGCAGCTTGGTCCCAGGGCCCAATCAGCCCCAGCATTTT
TRBJ2-3	NA	TRBV29-1	NA	CTLRDGTDTQYF	TGCACCCTGAGGGATGGCACAGATACGCAGTATTTT
TRBJ2-5	NA	TRBV5-1	NA	CASSSGDSPFETQYF	TGCGCCAGCAGCTCGGGGGACAGCCCCTTCGAGACCCAGTACTTC
TRBJ2-3	TRBD1	TRBV30	NA	CAWSAQGVDTDTQYF	TGTGCCTGGAGTGCACAGGGGGTGGACACAGATACGCAGTATTTT
TRBJ2-3	NA	TRBV27	NA	CASIKGGGSPGDTQYF	TGTGCCAGCATCAAAGGGGGCGGGAGTCCCGGTGATACGCAGTATTTT
TRBJ2-5	NA	TRBV5-4	NA	CASSLVSRAQETQYF	TGTGCCAGCAGCTTGGTTTCCAGGGCCCAGGAGACCCAGTACTTC
TRBJ1-1	NA	TRBV30	NA	CAWRGWNTEAFF	TGTGCCTGGCGAGGATGGAACACTGAAGCTTTCTTT
TRBJ2-7	TRBD1	TRBV28	NA	CASSGQGMSSYEQYF	TGTGCCAGCAGCGGACAGGGGATGAGCTCCTACGAGCAGTACTTC
TRBJ2-2	TRBD2	TRBV11-3	NA	CASSRTGLEAGELFF	TGTGCCAGCAGCCGTACCGGACTAGAAGCCGGGGAGCTGTTTTTT
TRBJ1-2	NA	TRBV11-2	once	CASSPVAGIYSYTF	TGTGCCAGCAGCCCAGTTGCCGGTATCTATAGCTACACCTTC
TRBJ2-1	TRBD2	TRBV28	NA	CASSSREGWSYNEQFF	TGTGCCAGCAGTTCACGGGAGGGATGGTCCTACAATGAGCAGTTCTTC
TRBJ2-7	TRBD2	TRBV6-5	NA	CASSYSGLAGTYEQYF	TGTGCCAGCAGTTACTCTGGACTAGCGGGAACCTACGAGCAGTACTTC
TRBJ2-1	TRBD1	TRBV5-1	NA	CASSSTGTAYNEQFF	TGCGCCAGCAGCTCGACCGGGACAGCGTACAATGAGCAGTTCTTC
TRBJ2-3	NA	TRBV5-4	NA	CASSRGPGDQSTDTQYF	TGTGCCAGCAGCCGTGGTCCTGGTGACCAAAGCACAGATACGCAGTATTTT